These 21 T cell receptor beta chains originate from one sample sequenced in a study of cytomegalovirus exposure and HLA in healthy donors (TCRdb year 2017). Libraries were constructed by the immunoSEQ multiplex PCR assay. For the multiplex PCR, a mixture combining 60 forward primers for TCR Vbeta segments and 13 reverse primers for TCR Jbeta segments was used. Not all clones reach the TCRdb copy of this immuneACCESS table, which keeps in-frame sequences only. Checked studies attribute under half of the gap to unresolved V genes and leave the rest unexplained. Within this sample are some 110,000 clones, with 60% to 80% of them counted one time only. In total, the top ten clones hold 5.8% of the sample. The sample consisted of PBMCs. The receptors were sampled from a man between 60 and 70 years old in good health and CMV-seropositive.

This clone was found a few times. The chain uses TRBV4-3 and TRBJ2-7; D call uncertain. Germline CDR1 is LGHNA and CDR2 is YSLEER. This CDR3 contains 14 residues. Trimming stripped 2 bases from V and 0 bases from J, with 8 bases between. CDR3 protein: CASSQRDTSYEQYF. The CDR3 nucleotides read TGCGCCAGCAGCCAACGAGACACCTCCTACGAGCAGTACTTC.

The CDR3 region is CASGAGTDTQYF. The CDR3 bases are TGCGCCAGCGGCGCAGGGACAGATACGCAGTATTTT. The chain recombines TRBV5-1 with TRBJ2-3; a possible D gene is TRBD1 (5 bases). Deletions cut 7 bases from V and 3 bases from J, with 9 bases between. The CDR3 covers 12 residues. Germline assignment: CDR1 SGHRS and CDR2 YFSETQ.

The rearrangement joins TRBV5-1 to TRBJ2-1; 9 nucleotides line up with TRBD2. The V gene's germline CDR1 is SGHRS and CDR2 YFSETQ. The V segment lost 5 bases and the J segment 4 bases; nucleotides outside the gene matches: 4. This CDR3 region has 14 residues. The CDR3 loop is CASRGGGGYNEQFF. The CDR3 nucleotides read TGCGCCAGCAGGGGCGGGGGGGGTTACAATGAGCAGTTCTTC.

The J gene is TRBJ1-5, the V gene TRBV5-1; perhaps TRBD1 as D (5 bases). Trimming pared 0 bases from V and 6 bases from J, leaving 7 bases between. The length of the CDR3 is 13 residues. Germline CDR1 is SGHRS and CDR2 is YFSETQ. In DNA form, the CDR3 reads TGCGCCAGCAGCTTGGAGGGGATTCAGCCCCAGCATTTT. It codes for CASSLEGIQPQHF. The full variable domain, rest sourced from reference TRBV5-1 and TRBJ1-5, is KAGVTQTPRYLIKTRGQQVTLSCSPISGHRSVSWYQQTPGQGLQFLFEYFSETQRNKGNFPGRFSGRQFSNSRSEMNVSTLELGDSALYLCASSLEGIQPQHFGDGTRLSIL.

The rearrangement links TRBV19 to TRBJ2-2; tentatively, D is TRBD1 (6 bases). Germline values: CDR1 LNHDA, CDR2 SQIVND (reference sequence). The CDR3 length is 15 residues. V shed 4 bases and J shed 4 bases, with 13 bases lying between them. CDR3 in amino acids: CASSRQQGSTGELFF. The CDR3 DNA sequence: TGTGCCAGTAGTAGACAACAGGGAAGCACCGGGGAGCTGTTTTTT. The complete variable domain, with remaining parts taken from reference TRBV19 and TRBJ2-2, reads DGGITQSPKYLFRKEGQNVTLSCEQNLNHDAMYWYRQDPGQGLRLIYYSQIVNDFQKGDIAEGYSVSREKKESFPLTVTSAQKNPTAFYLCASSRQQGSTGELFFGEGSRLTVL.

The chain uses TRBV5-4 and TRBJ2-3, with 7 bases identical to TRBD1. The V gene's germline CDR1 is SGHNT and CDR2 YYREEE (reference sequence). CDR3 length: 17 amino acids. J was trimmed by 1 base and V by 0 bases; bases with no gene match: 8. The CDR3 loop is CASSLGERGQGTDTQYF. CDR3 DNA sequence: TGTGCCAGCAGCTTGGGTGAGAGGGGGCAAGGCACAGATACGCAGTATTTT.

This clone was counted a few times. The genes are TRBV11-2 and TRBJ2-3, with 11 bases matching TRBD1. The V and J ends lost 4 bases and 3 bases, in that order; junction bases with no gene match: 6. This CDR3 spans 16 amino acids. The germline gives CDR1 SGHAT, CDR2 FQNNGV. CDR3 amino acids: CASSSPWDRGTDTQYF. CDR3 bases: TGTGCCAGCAGCTCCCCCTGGGACAGGGGGACAGATACGCAGTATTTT. Together with reference TRBV11-2 and TRBJ2-3, the CDR3 gives the full variable domain: EAGVAQSPRYKIIEKRQSVAFWCNPISGHATLYWYQQILGQGPKLLIQFQNNGVVDDSQLPKDRFSAERLKGVDSTLKIQPAKLEDSAVYLCASSSPWDRGTDTQYFGPGTRLTVL.

This chain connects TRBV5-6 to TRBJ1-4, with 10 bases aligning to TRBD1. Trimming took 1 base from V and 7 from J; bases not matched to a gene: 7. This CDR3 comprises 16 residues. Germline V gene sequence: CDR1 SGHDT, CDR2 YYEEEE. The CDR3 nucleotides are TGTGCCAGCAGCTTGCCGGGACAGGGGAATGGTGAAAAACTGTTTTTT. It encodes CASSLPGQGNGEKLFF.

The rearrangement joins TRBV19 to TRBJ1-6; 8 bases match TRBD1. The germline gives CDR1 LNHDA, CDR2 SQIVND (reference sequence). The trim removed 4 bases at V and 6 bases at J, leaving 11 bases unmatched. The CDR3 is made up of 17 amino acids. CDR3 nucleotide sequence: TGTGCCAGTAGTAGGACAGGGTCGACGGATGCTAATTCACCCCTCCACTTT. Amino acid sequence: CASSRTGSTDANSPLHF. The full variable domain, rest sourced from reference TRBV19 and TRBJ1-6, is DGGITQSPKYLFRKEGQNVTLSCEQNLNHDAMYWYRQDPGQGLRLIYYSQIVNDFQKGDIAEGYSVSREKKESFPLTVTSAQKNPTAFYLCASSRTGSTDANSPLHFGNGTRLTVT.

The chain employs TRBV5-1 and TRBJ2-2; 10 positions agree with TRBD2. The V and J ends lost 4 bases and 8 bases, in that order; junction bases with no gene match: 8. This CDR3 is 15 amino acids long. The V gene's germline CDR1 is SGHRS and CDR2 YFSETQ. The DNA for the CDR3 is TGCGCCAGCAGCCCCAGCGGGGGGGCCGTTGGGGAGCTGTTTTTT. This sequence encodes CASSPSGGAVGELFF.

V is TRBV5-5 and J is TRBJ2-1, with a weak D call TRBD1 (6 bases). The V gene's germline CDR1 is SGHKS and CDR2 YYEKEE (reference sequence). The CDR3 is 14 residues long. Trimming removed 0 bases at V and 4 bases at J, with 8 bases between. The CDR3 DNA is TGTGCCAGCAGCTTGGGGACAGCATACAATGAGCAGTTCTTC. Translation: CASSLGTAYNEQFF.

The chain employs TRBV5-1 and TRBJ2-1; 7 bases align to TRBD2. The CDR3 totals 16 residues. J gave up 9 bases and V 4 bases, and 16 bases lay outside the gene matches. Germline CDR1 SGHRS, CDR2 YFSETQ. CDR3 nucleotides: TGCGCCAGCAGCCCTCCGGGACTCTCAACGGGGGGTGAGCAGTTCTTC. It codes for CASSPPGLSTGGEQFF.

The rearrangement joins TRBV11-2 to TRBJ2-5; unclear D gene. TRBJ2-7 matches the DNA end more closely, so the J call is doubtful. Germline V gene lookup returns CDR1 SGHAT and CDR2 FQNNGV. The CDR3 sequence is 13 residues long. CDR3 nucleotide sequence: TGTGCCAGCAGCTCGACTGAGGCCTACGAGCAGTACTTC. Translated, it gives CASSSTEAYEQYF.

The chain links TRBV6-5 to TRBJ2-3, with 7 bases aligning to TRBD2. This CDR3 contains 15 residues. Losses at the gene ends were 2 bases for V and 2 bases for J; bases not matched to a gene: 4. CDR1 is MNHEY and CDR2 is SVGAGI in the germline V gene. Written as DNA, the CDR3 is TGTGCCAGCAGTTACGGGGGGGACTTCACAGATACGCAGTATTTT. Translating it yields CASSYGGDFTDTQYF.

The CDR3, as DNA: TGTGCCAGTCAGACAGGGCCCGGGGTCTACGAGCAGTACTTC. Amino acids: CASQTGPGVYEQYF. The chain is built from TRBV19 and TRBJ2-7, with 7 bases identical to TRBD1. Per germline, CDR1 LNHDA and CDR2 SQIVND (reference sequence). This CDR3 region has 14 residues. V lost 8 bases and J lost 3; bases outside the gene matches: 10.

The chain combines TRBV4-1 with TRBJ2-1, with 11 bases fitting TRBD2. The CDR3 contains 18 residues. The germline V gene encodes CDR1 MGHRA and CDR2 YSYEKL. V lost 0 bases and J lost 2; bases outside the gene matches: 6. In DNA, the CDR3 is TGCGCCAGCAGCCAAGATATGACTAGCGGGGACCCCTACAATGAGCAGTTCTTC. It translates to CASSQDMTSGDPYNEQFF.

The J gene is TRBJ2-2, the V gene TRBV29-1, with D uncertain. V was shortened by 6 bases and J by 1 base, with 9 bases between the two germline ends. In germline, CDR1 is SQVTM, CDR2 ANQGSEA. CDR3 length equals 13 residues. CDR3 DNA: TGCAGCGTCCCTACAGAGAACACCGGGGAGCTGTTTTTT. It specifies CSVPTENTGELFF.

This rearrangement joins TRBV18 to TRBJ2-1; TRBD1 might be the D (6 bases). Germline V gene data show CDR1 as KGHSH and CDR2 as LQKENI. The V gene lost 3 bases and the J gene lost 8 bases, with 14 bases spanning the gap. The CDR3 consists of 14 residues. The CDR3 loop reads CASSPGQSRDEQFF. For the CDR3, the DNA is TGTGCCAGCTCACCCGGACAGTCAAGGGATGAGCAGTTCTTC.

This rearrangement joins TRBV4-3 to TRBJ2-1; the D gene is possibly TRBD2 (6 bases). Trimming stripped 0 bases from V and 4 bases from J, with 13 bases between. In germline, CDR1 is LGHNA, CDR2 YSLEER. The CDR3 contains 16 residues. The CDR3 loop is CASSQDGTSIYNEQFF. The CDR3 DNA reads TGCGCCAGCAGCCAAGATGGGACTTCGATATACAATGAGCAGTTCTTC.

The chain's CDR3 is CASSEYDIRTASSYEQYF. The CDR3 region has the DNA TGCGCCAGCAGTGAGTACGATATCAGGACAGCCAGCTCCTACGAGCAGTACTTC. J is TRBJ2-7 and V is TRBV10-2; possibly TRBD1 for D (6 bases). Trimming stripped 1 base from V and 0 bases from J, with 19 bases between. CDR3 length: 18 amino acids. Germline lookup yields CDR1 WSHSY and CDR2 SAAADI.

This clone was counted between two and nine times. The CDR3 loop is CASSPTLRGGYGYTF. DNA of the CDR3: TGTGCCAGCAGCCCCACCCTCAGGGGTGGCTATGGCTACACCTTC. The rearrangement uses TRBV7-2 and TRBJ1-2; possibly TRBD1 for D (6 bases). There are 15 residues in the CDR3. In germline, CDR1 is SGHTA, CDR2 FQGNSA. V gave up 5 bases and J gave up 4 bases, with 17 bases separating them.